This entry lists 6 T cell receptor beta chains sequenced from one sample in a study of T cells in Graves' hyperthyroidism and ophthalmopathy. The investigators amplified TCR beta CDR3 regions from RNA transcripts. The HTBI primer set was used in a first-round RT-PCR of the TCR CDR3. Each CDR3 protein gets one entry after TCRdb re-called the multiplex PCR reads with MiXCR. Of roughly 700,000 distinct CDR3 sequences in the sample, approximately 40% were seen once. The sample consisted of blood. Source of these receptors: a woman aged 35 to 49 with Graves' hyperthyroidism.

The CDR3 reads CASSYGFSQHF. The CDR3 bases are TGTGCCAGCAGTTATGGGTTCTCCCAGCATTTT. This chain links TRBV12-3 or TRBV12-4 with TRBJ1-5; no firm D call. This CDR3 region has 11 residues. V was trimmed by 4 bases and J by 11 bases, leaving 9 bases between them.

The CDR3 DNA sequence: TGTGCCAGCAGTTACGGGGGGTCTGATTCACCCCTCCACTTT. It yields the protein CASSYGGSDSPLHF. This chain uses TRBV7-3 with TRBJ1-6; the D gene is possibly TRBD1 (5 bases). The CDR3 has 14 amino acids. V was clipped by 6 bases and J by 8 bases, with 14 bases between them. CDR1 is SGHTA, CDR2 FQGTGA, per germline.

V gene TRBV11-3 combines with J gene TRBJ2-7, with 12 bases identical to TRBD1. Germline V gene data show CDR1 as SGHNT and CDR2 as YENEEA. The CDR3 runs 16 residues. Germline trimming cut 1 base from V and 4 bases from J; bases unmatched to any gene: 5. The CDR3 loop is CASSLGPGQGAYEQYF. As DNA, the CDR3 is TGTGCCAGCAGCTTAGGGCCGGGACAGGGGGCTTACGAGCAGTACTTC.

This clonotype turned up a few times. The gene calls are TRBV11-2 and TRBJ2-7, with TRBD1 identical over 7 bases. Gene TRBJ2-1 matches the end of the DNA better, so the J call may be wrong. CDR1 is SGHAT, CDR2 FQNNGV, per germline. The CDR3 totals 13 residues. This chain's CDR3 is CASGRDRNNEQFF. CDR3 DNA sequence: TGTGCCAGCGGTAGGGACAGAAACAATGAGCAGTTCTTC.

The V gene is TRBV5-1, the J gene TRBJ1-1, with D uncertain. Germline V gene lookup returns CDR1 SGHRS and CDR2 YFSETQ. CDR3 length: 16 residues. Trimming stripped 1 base from V and 1 base from J, with 14 bases between. The CDR3 DNA sequence: TGCGCCAGCAGCTTGAGTGGGGTACCCTCGAACACTGAAGCTTTCTTT. This gives the protein CASSLSGVPSNTEAFF.

A note on this clonotype: Given a much more abundant clone one base away, this may be a read error. V usage is TRBV9 and J usage is TRBJ2-5; D call uncertain. The ends were cut back, 0 bases at V and 5 bases at J, with 8 bases in the middle. The CDR3 length is 13 residues. The germline gives CDR1 SGDLS, CDR2 YYNGEE. CDR3 amino acids: CASSVDTDETQYF. CDR3 nucleotide sequence: TGTGCCAGCAGCGTAGACACCGATGAGACCCAGTACTTC.